This T cell receptor beta chain was identified during a study of CD8+ T cells in alopecia areata. Study information: Treated patients swallowed 5 to 10 mg of oral tofacitinib twice daily.

CD4+ and CD8+ T cells were sorted from PBMCs. General study points: Unlike in mice, where it was clearer, TCR sharing across patients was less clear, possibly HLA-related.

Extracted RNA was reverse transcribed into cDNA, the sequencing template. The data were produced by immunoSEQ multiplex PCR, yet TCRdb's version contains in-frame clones alone and is incomplete. The sample lists some 130,000 clones; roughly 58% were seen once. The ends lost 2 bases at V and 6 bases at J; junction bases unmatched: 7. This CDR3 spans 17 amino acids. Germline CDR1 and CDR2: MNHEY and SMNVEV (reference sequence). Turning to this clone: Its antigen is unknown.

The material sequenced was CD4+ T cells sorted from blood, taken at week 0. This chain links TRBV27 with TRBJ2-1; 13 bases line up with TRBD2. This clonotype was obtained from a human donor with alopecia areata. The CDR3 DNA follows: TGTGCCAGCAGTTTAACTAGCGGGGGGGCCGGGATCAATGAGCAGTTCTTC. As protein: CASSLTSGGAGINEQFF.